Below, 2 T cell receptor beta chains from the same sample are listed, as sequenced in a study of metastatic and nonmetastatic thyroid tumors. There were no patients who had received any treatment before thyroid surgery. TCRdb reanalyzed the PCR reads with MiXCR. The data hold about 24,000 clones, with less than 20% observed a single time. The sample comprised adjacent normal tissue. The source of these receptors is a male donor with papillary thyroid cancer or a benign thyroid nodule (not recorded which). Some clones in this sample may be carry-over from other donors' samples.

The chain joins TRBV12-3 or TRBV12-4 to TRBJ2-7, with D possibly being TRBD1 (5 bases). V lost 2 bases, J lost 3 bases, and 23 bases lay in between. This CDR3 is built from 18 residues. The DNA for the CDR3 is TGTGCCAGCAGTTTACGGACATGGGGTTCTCAGACCAGCTACGAGCAGTACTTC. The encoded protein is CASSLRTWGSQTSYEQYF.

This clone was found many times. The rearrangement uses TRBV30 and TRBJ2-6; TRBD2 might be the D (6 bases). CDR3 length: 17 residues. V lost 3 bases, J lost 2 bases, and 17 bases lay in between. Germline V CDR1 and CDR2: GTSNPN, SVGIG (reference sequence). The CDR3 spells CAWSGGWGGTGANVLTF. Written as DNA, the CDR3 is TGTGCCTGGAGCGGGGGTTGGGGAGGCACTGGGGCCAACGTCCTGACTTTC.